The sequence of this T cell receptor (beta chain) was determined in a study of CD8 T cells in Susac syndrome. CDR3 size: 11 residues. CDR1 is LGHDT, CDR2 YNNKEL, per germline (reference sequence). With 4 bases removed from V and 9 bases from J, the gap between germline ends came to 7 bases. The authors reverse transcribed roughly 0.5 to 1 ug RNA with random hexamers. MiXCR, run by TCRdb on the immunoSEQ multiplex PCR reads, gives a single entry per CDR3 protein. The table lists around 200,000 distinct CDR3 sequences, roughly 94% of them singletons. This TCR derives from a human donor in good health. V and J are TRBV3-1 and TRBJ2-1; D is unclear. Sequences were obtained from CD4+ T cells from PBMCs. The CDR3, as DNA: TGTGCCAGCAGCCGAATCCGTGAGCAGTTCTTC. It translates to CASSRIREQFF.